The 6 T cell receptor beta chains presented below share a single source sample, sequenced in a study of T cells in Graves' hyperthyroidism and ophthalmopathy. Amplification targeted TCR beta CDR3 regions from RNA transcripts. Using the HTBI primer set, a first-round RT-PCR was run on the TCR CDR3. Via MiXCR, TCRdb re-called the multiplex PCR reads, giving one row per CDR3 protein. The sample records about 610,000 distinct CDR3 sequences, 16% being singletons. Sequenced material: blood. The receptors stem from a woman between 40 and 50 years old with Graves' ophthalmopathy.

In this sample, this clonotype turned up many times. The genes are TRBV27 and TRBJ2-1, with 7 bases identical to TRBD2. The CDR3 is 19 residues long. CDR1 MNHEY and CDR2 SMNVEV come from the germline V gene (reference sequence). V lost 4 bases, J lost 4 bases, and 19 bases stayed unmatched. CDR3 bases: TGTGCCAGCAGTTCCCCTTATTCACTAGCGCCAAAGAAGTACAATGAGCAGTTCTTC. Translated, it gives CASSSPYSLAPKKYNEQFF.

This clonotype was recorded once. The chain has TRBV7-6 and TRBJ2-5; D is undetermined. The CDR3 runs to 13 residues. Trimming cost V 5 bases and J 4 bases, with 11 bases left between them. Germline V gene sequence: CDR1 SGHVS, CDR2 FNYEAQ. CDR3 residues: CASSQLIRETQYF. The CDR3, as DNA: TGTGCCAGCAGCCAGCTTATTCGAGAGACCCAGTACTTC.

This clonotype was counted ten times or more. The rearrangement links TRBV29-1 to TRBJ2-1; 7 bases align to TRBD2. V lost 3 bases to trimming and J lost 1 base; unmatched junction nucleotides: 0. From germline, CDR1 is SQVTM and CDR2 ANQGSEA. The length of the CDR3 is 13 residues. The CDR3: CSVDSGSYNEQFF. CDR3 in DNA: TGCAGCGTTGATAGCGGGTCCTACAATGAGCAGTTCTTC.

This clonotype was recorded many times. The chain links TRBV7-9 to TRBJ2-1; 7 bases align to TRBD1. Trimming at V came to 3 bases and at J to 6 bases, leaving 8 bases not matched to a gene. The CDR3 contains 15 residues. CDR1 is SEHNR, CDR2 FQNEAQ, per germline (reference sequence). In DNA, the CDR3 is TGTGCCAGCAGCTTTGGTTCGACAGGGACCAATGAGCAGTTCTTC. Amino acid sequence: CASSFGSTGTNEQFF.

Points on this clonotype: The junction departs from the called germline gene at one end, perhaps through a read error. The chain has TRBV11-2 and TRBJ2-2; 14 nucleotides line up with TRBD2. Germline V lookup: CDR1 SGHAT, CDR2 FQNNGV. The CDR3 is made up of 16 amino acids. The chain's CDR3 is CASSSTGTSGGGGLFF. CDR3 in DNA: TGTGCCAGCAGCTCTACCGGGACTAGCGGGGGCGGGGGGCTGTTTTTT.

Many counts were recorded for this clonotype. V is TRBV20-1 and J is TRBJ1-2; D unresolved. This CDR3 has 10 amino acids. V was shortened by 6 bases and J by 6 bases, with 8 bases between the two germline ends. Germline V CDR1 and CDR2: DFQATT, SNEGSKA (reference sequence). CDR3 residues: CSATGDGYTF. The DNA of the CDR3 is TGCAGTGCAACCGGAGATGGCTACACCTTC.